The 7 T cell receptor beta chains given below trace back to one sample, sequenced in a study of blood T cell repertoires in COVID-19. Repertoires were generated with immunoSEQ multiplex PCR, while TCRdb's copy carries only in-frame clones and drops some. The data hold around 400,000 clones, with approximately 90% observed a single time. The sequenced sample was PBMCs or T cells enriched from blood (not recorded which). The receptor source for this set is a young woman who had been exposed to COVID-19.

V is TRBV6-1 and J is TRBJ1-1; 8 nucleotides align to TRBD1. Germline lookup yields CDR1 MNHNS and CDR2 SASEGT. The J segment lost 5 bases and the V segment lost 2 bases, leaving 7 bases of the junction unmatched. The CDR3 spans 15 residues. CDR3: CASSELDRGRTEAFF. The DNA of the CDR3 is TGTGCCAGCAGTGAACTCGACAGGGGTCGAACTGAAGCTTTCTTT.

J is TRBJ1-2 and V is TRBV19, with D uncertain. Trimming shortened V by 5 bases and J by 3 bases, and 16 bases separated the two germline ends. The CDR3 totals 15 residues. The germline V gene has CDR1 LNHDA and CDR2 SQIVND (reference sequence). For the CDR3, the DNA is TGTGCCAGTAGTCAAATGGAGGTACCTTACTATGGCTACACCTTC. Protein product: CASSQMEVPYYGYTF.

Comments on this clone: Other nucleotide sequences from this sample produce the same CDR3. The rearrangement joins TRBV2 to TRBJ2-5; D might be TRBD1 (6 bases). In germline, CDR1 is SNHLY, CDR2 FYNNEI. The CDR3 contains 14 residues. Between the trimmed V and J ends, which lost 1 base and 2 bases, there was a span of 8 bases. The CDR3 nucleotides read TGTGCCAGCAGTGAAGGGCAGGGGCAAGAGACCCAGTACTTC. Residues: CASSEGQGQETQYF.

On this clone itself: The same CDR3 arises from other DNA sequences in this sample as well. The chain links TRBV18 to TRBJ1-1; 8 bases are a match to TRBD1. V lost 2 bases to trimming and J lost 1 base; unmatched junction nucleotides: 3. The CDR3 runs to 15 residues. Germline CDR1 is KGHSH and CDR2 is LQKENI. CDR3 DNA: TGTGCCAGCTCACCAGGGACAGGAGGGAACACTGAAGCTTTCTTT. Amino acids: CASSPGTGGNTEAFF.

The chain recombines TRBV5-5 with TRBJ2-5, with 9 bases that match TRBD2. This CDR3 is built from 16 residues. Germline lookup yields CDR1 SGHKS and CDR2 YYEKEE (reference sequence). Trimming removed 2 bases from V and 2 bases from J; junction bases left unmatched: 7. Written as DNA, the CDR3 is TGTGCCAGCAGCTTTGGGGCTAGCGGGATACAAGAGACCCAGTACTTC. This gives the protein CASSFGASGIQETQYF.

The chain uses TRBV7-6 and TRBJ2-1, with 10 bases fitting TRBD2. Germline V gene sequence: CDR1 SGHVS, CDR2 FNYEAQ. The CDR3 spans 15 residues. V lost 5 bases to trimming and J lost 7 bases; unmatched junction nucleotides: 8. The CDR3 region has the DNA TGTGCCAGCAGCCCAGCCCCTAGCGGGAGTAATGAGCAGTTCTTC. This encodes CASSPAPSGSNEQFF.

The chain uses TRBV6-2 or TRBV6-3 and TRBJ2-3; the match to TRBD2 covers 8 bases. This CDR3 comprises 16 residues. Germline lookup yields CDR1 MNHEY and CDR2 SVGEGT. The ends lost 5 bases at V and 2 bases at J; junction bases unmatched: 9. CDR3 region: CASSRGLAGLTDTQYF. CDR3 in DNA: TGTGCCAGCAGTCGGGGCTTAGCGGGACTCACAGATACGCAGTATTTT.